A single sample gave rise to the 5 T cell receptor beta chains below, sequenced in a study of CD8 T cells in Susac syndrome. The RNA, about 0.5 to 1 ug, was put through reverse transcription using random hexamers. TCRdb passed the immunoSEQ multiplex PCR reads through MiXCR, listing each CDR3 protein once. The data hold about 190,000 distinct CDR3 sequences, with about 93% observed a single time. Sequencing input: CD4+ T cells from PBMCs. Receptors were obtained from a human donor in good health.

The chain is built from TRBV7-3 and TRBJ1-1, with D perhaps TRBD1 (6 bases). The length of the CDR3 is 13 residues. V shed 5 bases and J shed 5 bases, with 12 bases lying between them. In germline, CDR1 is SGHTA, CDR2 FQGTGA. CDR3 residues: CASSPTGRTEAFF. For the CDR3, the DNA is TGTGCCAGCAGCCCTACAGGGAGGACTGAAGCTTTCTTT.

This clonotype appeared once. The chain links TRBV18 to TRBJ1-3; 7 bases fit TRBD1. There are 16 residues in the CDR3. The germline CDR1 and CDR2 sequences are KGHSH and LQKENI. After removal of 6 bases from V and 0 bases from J, the junction contained 8 bases not matched to a gene. This CDR3 reads CASSLDRSSSGNTIYF. As DNA, the CDR3 is TGTGCCAGCTCGCTGGACAGGTCGAGCTCTGGAAACACCATATATTTT.

The V and J genes are TRBV20-1 and TRBJ2-1, with 8 bases lining up with TRBD2. Germline loops: CDR1 DFQATT, CDR2 SNEGSKA (reference sequence). This CDR3 region has 15 residues. The V and J ends lost 5 bases and 0 bases, in that order; junction bases with no gene match: 6. CDR3 DNA sequence: TGCAGTGCTGGCCCAAGCGGGAGCTCCTACAATGAGCAGTTCTTC. This translates into CSAGPSGSSYNEQFF.

V is TRBV6-1 and J is TRBJ1-5; 7 bases align to TRBD1. This CDR3 region has 13 residues. Germline V lookup: CDR1 MNHNS, CDR2 SASEGT. V shed 4 bases and J 9 bases; nucleotides not matched to a gene: 6. The CDR3 bases are TGTGCCAGCAGTGGACAGGGTATAGGGCCCCAGCATTTT. Amino acid sequence: CASSGQGIGPQHF.

The genes are TRBV20-1 and TRBJ2-1; TRBD2 is a possible D gene (6 bases). Germline assignment: CDR1 DFQATT and CDR2 SNEGSKA (reference sequence). This CDR3 has 15 residues. The CDR3 region is CTHSGTGLKVNEQFF. The CDR3 DNA is TGCACTCATTCGGGCACAGGACTAAAAGTGAATGAGCAGTTCTTC.